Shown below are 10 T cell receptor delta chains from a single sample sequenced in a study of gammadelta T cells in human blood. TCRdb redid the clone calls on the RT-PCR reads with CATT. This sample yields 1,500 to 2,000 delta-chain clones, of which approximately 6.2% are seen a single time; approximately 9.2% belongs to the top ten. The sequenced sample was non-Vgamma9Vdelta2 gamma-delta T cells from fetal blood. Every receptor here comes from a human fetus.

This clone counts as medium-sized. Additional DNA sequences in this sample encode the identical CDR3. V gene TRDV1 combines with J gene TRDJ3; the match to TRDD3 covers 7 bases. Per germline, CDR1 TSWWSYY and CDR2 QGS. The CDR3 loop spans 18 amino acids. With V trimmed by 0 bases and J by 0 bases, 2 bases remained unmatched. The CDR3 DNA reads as TGTGCTCTTGGGGAACTGGGGGATTTCTCCTGGGACACCCGACAGATGTTTTTC. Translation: CALGELGDFSWDTRQMFF.

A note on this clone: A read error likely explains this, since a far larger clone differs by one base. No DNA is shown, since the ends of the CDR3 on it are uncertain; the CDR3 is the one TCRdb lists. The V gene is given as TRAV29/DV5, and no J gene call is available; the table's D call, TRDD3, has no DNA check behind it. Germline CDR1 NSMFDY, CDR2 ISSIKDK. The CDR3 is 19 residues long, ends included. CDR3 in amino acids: CSVLLCSKLGDWDTRQMFF.

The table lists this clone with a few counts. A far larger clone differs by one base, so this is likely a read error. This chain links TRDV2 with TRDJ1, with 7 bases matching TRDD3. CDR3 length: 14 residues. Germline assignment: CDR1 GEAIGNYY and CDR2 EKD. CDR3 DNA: TGTGCCTGTGGCACCTGGGGGTACACCGATAAACTCATCTTT. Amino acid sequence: CACGTWGYTDKLIF.

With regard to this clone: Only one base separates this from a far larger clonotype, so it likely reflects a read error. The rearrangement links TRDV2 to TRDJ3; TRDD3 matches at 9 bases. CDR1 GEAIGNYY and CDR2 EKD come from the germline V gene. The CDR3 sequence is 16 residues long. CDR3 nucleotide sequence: TGTGCCTGTGACACCGGGGGATACTGGGGCACCCGACAGATGTTTTTC. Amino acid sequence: CACDTGGYWGTRQMFF.

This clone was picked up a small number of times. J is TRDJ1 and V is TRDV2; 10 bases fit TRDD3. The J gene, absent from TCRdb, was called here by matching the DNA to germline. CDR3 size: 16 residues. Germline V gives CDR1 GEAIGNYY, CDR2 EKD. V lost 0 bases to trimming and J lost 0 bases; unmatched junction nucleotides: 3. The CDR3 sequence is CACDTTTGGYTDKLIF. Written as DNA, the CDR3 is TGTGCCTGTGACACCACTACTGGGGGATACACCGATAAACTCATCTTT.

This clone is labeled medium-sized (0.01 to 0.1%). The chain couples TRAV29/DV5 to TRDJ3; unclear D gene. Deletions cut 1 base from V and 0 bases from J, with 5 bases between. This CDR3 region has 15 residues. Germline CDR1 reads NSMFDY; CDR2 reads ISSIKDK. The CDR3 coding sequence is TGTGCAGCAAGCTACTCCTCCTGGGACACCCGACAGATGTTTTTC. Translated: CAASYSSWDTRQMFF.

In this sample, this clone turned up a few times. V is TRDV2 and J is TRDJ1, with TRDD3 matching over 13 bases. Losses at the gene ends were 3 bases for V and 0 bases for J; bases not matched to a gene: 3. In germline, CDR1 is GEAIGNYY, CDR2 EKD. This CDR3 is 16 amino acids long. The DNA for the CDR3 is TGTGCCTGTGACTACTGGGGGATACGCTACACCGATAAACTCATCTTT. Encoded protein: CACDYWGIRYTDKLIF.

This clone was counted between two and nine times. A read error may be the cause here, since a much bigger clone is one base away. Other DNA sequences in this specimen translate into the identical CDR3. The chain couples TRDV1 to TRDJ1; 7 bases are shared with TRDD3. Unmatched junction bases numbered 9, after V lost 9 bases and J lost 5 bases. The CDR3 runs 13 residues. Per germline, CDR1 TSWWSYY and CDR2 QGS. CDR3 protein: CALGSILGDKLIF. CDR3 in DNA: TGTGCTCTGGGGTCAATACTGGGGGATAAACTCATCTTT.

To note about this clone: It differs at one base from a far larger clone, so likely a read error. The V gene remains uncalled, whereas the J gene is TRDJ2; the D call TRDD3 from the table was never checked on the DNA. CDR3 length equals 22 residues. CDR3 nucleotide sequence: TGTGCAGCAAGCGCGCATACTCAGTACTGGGGGATAATGGGTTCTTTGACAGCACAACTCTTCTTC. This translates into CAASAHTQYWGIMGSLTAQLFF.

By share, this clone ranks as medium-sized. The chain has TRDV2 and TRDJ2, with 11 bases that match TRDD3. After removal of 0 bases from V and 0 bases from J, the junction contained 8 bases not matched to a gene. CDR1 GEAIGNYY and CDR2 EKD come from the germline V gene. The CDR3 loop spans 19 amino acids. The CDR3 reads CACDTIFVLGDTLTAQLFF. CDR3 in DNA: TGTGCCTGTGACACCATTTTCGTACTGGGGGATACTTTGACAGCACAACTCTTCTTT.